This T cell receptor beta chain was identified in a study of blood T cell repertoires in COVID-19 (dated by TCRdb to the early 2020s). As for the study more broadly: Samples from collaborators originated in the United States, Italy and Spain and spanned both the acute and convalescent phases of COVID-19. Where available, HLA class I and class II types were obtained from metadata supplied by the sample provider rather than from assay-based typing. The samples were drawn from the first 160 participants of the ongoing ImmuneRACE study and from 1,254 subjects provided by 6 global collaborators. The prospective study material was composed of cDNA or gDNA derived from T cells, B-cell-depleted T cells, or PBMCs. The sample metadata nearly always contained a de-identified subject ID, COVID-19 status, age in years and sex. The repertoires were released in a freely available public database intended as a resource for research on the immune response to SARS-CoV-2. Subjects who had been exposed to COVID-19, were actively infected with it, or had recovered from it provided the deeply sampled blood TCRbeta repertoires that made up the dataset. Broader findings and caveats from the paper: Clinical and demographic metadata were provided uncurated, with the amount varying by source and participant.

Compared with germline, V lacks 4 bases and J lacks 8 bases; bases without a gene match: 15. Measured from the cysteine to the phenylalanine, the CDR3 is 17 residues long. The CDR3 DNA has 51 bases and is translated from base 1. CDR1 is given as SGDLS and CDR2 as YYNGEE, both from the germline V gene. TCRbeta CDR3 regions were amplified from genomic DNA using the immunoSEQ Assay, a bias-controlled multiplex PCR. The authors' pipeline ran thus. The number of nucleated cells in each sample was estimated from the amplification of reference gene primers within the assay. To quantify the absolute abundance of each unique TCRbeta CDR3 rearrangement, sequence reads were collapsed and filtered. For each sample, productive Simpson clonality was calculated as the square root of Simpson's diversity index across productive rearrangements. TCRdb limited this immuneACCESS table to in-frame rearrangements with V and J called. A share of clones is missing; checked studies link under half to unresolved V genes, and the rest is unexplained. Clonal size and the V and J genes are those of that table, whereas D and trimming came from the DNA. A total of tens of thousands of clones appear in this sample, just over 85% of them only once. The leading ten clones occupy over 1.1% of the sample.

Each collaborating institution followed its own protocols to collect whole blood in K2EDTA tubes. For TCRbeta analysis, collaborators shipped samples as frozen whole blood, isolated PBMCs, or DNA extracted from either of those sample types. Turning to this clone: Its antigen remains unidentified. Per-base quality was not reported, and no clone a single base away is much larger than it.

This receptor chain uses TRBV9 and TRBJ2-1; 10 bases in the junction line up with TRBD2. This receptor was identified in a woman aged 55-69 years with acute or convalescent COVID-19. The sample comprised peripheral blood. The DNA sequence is TGTGCCAGCAGCCCGGCCTCGGGACTAGCGAATTACTATGAGCAGTTCTTC. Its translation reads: CASSPASGLANYYEQFF.